This T cell receptor beta chain was captured by sequencing in a study of T cells in Graves' hyperthyroidism and ophthalmopathy. General study findings and limits: It was a median approximately six months before onset that the model predicted ophthalmopathy. Most thyroid clonotypes with frequency above 0.001 were detected in blood.

Amplification yielded TCR beta CDR3 regions, with RNA transcripts as the source. TCR CDR3 regions were first amplified by RT-PCR with HTBI primers. In TCRdb, the multiplex PCR reads were re-called with MiXCR into one record per CDR3 protein. The data contain 350,000 to 400,000 distinct CDR3 sequences, more than 11% of them singletons. This clonotype was seen repeatedly, ten times or more. Its antigen is still unknown. Not enrolled were patients with uncontrolled infection, other autoimmune disease, pregnancy or lactation. PBMCs were sourced from roughly 9.7 ml fresh peripheral blood. The germline V gene has CDR1 DFQATT and CDR2 SNEGSKA (reference sequence). V shed 2 bases, J shed 2 bases, and the junction held 9 bases outside the gene matches. CDR3 size: 16 residues.

The V gene is TRBV20-1, the J gene TRBJ2-7; 10 bases match TRBD2. The specimen sequenced was blood. The sequence came from a woman in her sixties or seventies with Graves' hyperthyroidism. DNA for the CDR3: TGCAGTGCTAGACCTATAGCGGGAGGCCCTCCCTACGAGCAGTACTTC. Amino acids: CSARPIAGGPPYEQYF.